The clone carrying this T cell receptor beta chain was counted only a few times. This specimen comes from a study of blood T cells in healthy people across ages. The second PCR ran about 6 to 12 cycles with a sample-barcoded 5' primer and J-beta primers. TCRdb reanalysed the 5' RACE reads using MiXCR and keeps one entry per CDR3 protein. In the table there are about 1.8 million distinct CDR3 sequences, about 50% of which are singletons. The receptor comes from a woman aged 40-49 years in good health. The sequencing input was blood.

The CDR3 DNA is TGCGCCAGCAGCTTGATCGGGGGCGAAAGCTATGGCTACACCTTC. It yields the protein CASSLIGGESYGYTF. V gene TRBV5-1 combines with J gene TRBJ1-2, with D possibly TRBD1 on 6 matching bases. V was cut by 1 base and J by 4 bases, with 14 bases left in between. In germline, CDR1 is SGHRS, CDR2 YFSETQ. This CDR3 comprises 15 residues.